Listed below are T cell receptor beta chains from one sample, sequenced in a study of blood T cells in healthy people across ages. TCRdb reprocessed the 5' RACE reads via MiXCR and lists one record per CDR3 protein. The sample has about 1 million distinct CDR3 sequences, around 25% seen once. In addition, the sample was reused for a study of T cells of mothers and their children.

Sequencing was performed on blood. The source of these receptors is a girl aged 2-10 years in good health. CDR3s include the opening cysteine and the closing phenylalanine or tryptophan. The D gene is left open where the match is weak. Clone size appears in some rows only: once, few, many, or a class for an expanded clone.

CDR3aa: CASSSLAGPRFNEQFF
CDR3nt: TGTGCCAGCAGCTCATTAGCGGGGCCACGTTTCAATGAGCAGTTCTTC
d_gene: TRBD2
abundance: few
j_gene: TRBJ2-1
v_gene: TRBV7-3

CDR3aa: CSAISVSSPGYEQYF
CDR3nt: TGCAGTGCTATCAGCGTTTCCAGTCCCGGTTACGAGCAGTACTTC
d_gene: -
abundance: few
j_gene: TRBJ2-7
v_gene: TRBV20-1

CDR3aa: CASSQDPLHEQYF
CDR3nt: TGTGCCAGCAGCCAAGATCCCCTCCACGAGCAGTACTTC
d_gene: -
abundance: -
j_gene: TRBJ2-7
v_gene: TRBV3-1

CDR3aa: CSARGARTEAFF
CDR3nt: TGCAGTGCTAGGGGGGCGCGGACTGAAGCTTTCTTT
d_gene: -
abundance: few
j_gene: TRBJ1-1
v_gene: TRBV20-1

CDR3aa: CASSLVAEGETQYF
CDR3nt: TGTGCCAGCAGCTTGGTGGCGGAGGGGGAGACCCAGTACTTC
d_gene: -
abundance: -
j_gene: TRBJ2-5
v_gene: TRBV5-6

CDR3aa: CSAKGGESYEQYF
CDR3nt: TGCAGCGCCAAAGGGGGGGAGTCCTACGAGCAGTACTTC
d_gene: -
abundance: -
j_gene: TRBJ2-7
v_gene: TRBV29-1

CDR3aa: CASSKECQTPAKNIQYF
CDR3nt: TGTGCCAGCAGCAAAGAGTGTCAGACGCCAGCCAAAAACATTCAGTACTTC
d_gene: -
abundance: -
j_gene: TRBJ2-4
v_gene: TRBV21-1

CDR3aa: CASQVRPAEKLFF
CDR3nt: TGTGCCAGCCAAGTCAGGCCGGCTGAAAAACTGTTTTTT
d_gene: -
abundance: -
j_gene: TRBJ1-4
v_gene: TRBV6-6

CDR3aa: CATGTGGSPLHF
CDR3nt: TGTGCCACCGGGACAGGGGGTTCACCCCTCCACTTT
d_gene: TRBD1
abundance: -
j_gene: TRBJ1-6
v_gene: TRBV15

CDR3aa: CASSLWWDQPQHF
CDR3nt: TGTGCCAGCAGCTTATGGTGGGATCAGCCCCAGCATTTT
d_gene: -
abundance: -
j_gene: TRBJ1-5
v_gene: TRBV7-8

CDR3aa: CASGLEIGNQPQHF
CDR3nt: TGTGCCAGCGGTCTCGAGATCGGCAATCAGCCCCAGCATTTT
d_gene: -
abundance: -
j_gene: TRBJ1-5
v_gene: TRBV6-6

CDR3aa: CSASPGGGATGYTF
CDR3nt: TGCAGTGCTAGTCCCGGGGGTGGGGCCACGGGCTACACCTTC
d_gene: -
abundance: -
j_gene: TRBJ1-2
v_gene: TRBV20-1

CDR3aa: CASSPLAAGGQPQHF
CDR3nt: TGTGCCAGCAGTCCCCTGGCAGCTGGTGGGCAGCCCCAGCATTTT
d_gene: -
abundance: few
j_gene: TRBJ1-5
v_gene: TRBV6-5

CDR3aa: CASSLSLTHSGNTIYF
CDR3nt: TGTGCCAGCAGCTTGAGTCTGACTCACTCTGGAAACACCATATATTTT
d_gene: -
abundance: -
j_gene: TRBJ1-3
v_gene: TRBV11-2

CDR3aa: CASSLVSRFGNEQYF
CDR3nt: TGTGCCAGCAGCTTAGTTTCACGATTTGGGAACGAGCAGTACTTC
d_gene: -
abundance: -
j_gene: TRBJ2-7
v_gene: TRBV7-2

CDR3aa: CASSYGFNEKLFF
CDR3nt: TGTGCCAGCAGTTACGGGTTTAATGAAAAACTGTTTTTT
d_gene: -
abundance: few
j_gene: TRBJ1-4
v_gene: TRBV6-6

CDR3aa: CASSYSGRVIANYGYTF
CDR3nt: TGTGCCAGCAGTTACTCGGGCAGGGTGATAGCTAACTATGGCTACACCTTC
d_gene: -
abundance: -
j_gene: TRBJ1-2
v_gene: TRBV6-5

CDR3aa: CATTGLKGQNTGELFF
CDR3nt: TGTGCCACCACAGGTCTAAAGGGACAGAACACCGGGGAGCTGTTTTTT
d_gene: -
abundance: few
j_gene: TRBJ2-2
v_gene: TRBV15

CDR3aa: CASKDARSYNEQFF
CDR3nt: TGTGCCAGTAAGGACGCCCGCTCCTACAATGAGCAGTTCTTC
d_gene: -
abundance: -
j_gene: TRBJ2-1
v_gene: TRBV19

CDR3aa: CASRAWDTEAFF
CDR3nt: TGTGCCAGCAGGGCTTGGGACACTGAAGCTTTCTTT
d_gene: -
abundance: few
j_gene: TRBJ1-1
v_gene: TRBV6-5

CDR3aa: CASSFVGPDYGYTF
CDR3nt: TGTGCCAGCAGTTTTGTTGGGCCGGACTATGGCTACACCTTC
d_gene: -
abundance: few
j_gene: TRBJ1-2
v_gene: TRBV12-3/TRBV12-4

CDR3aa: CASSDRDRQETQYF
CDR3nt: TGTGCCAGCAGCGACCGGGACAGGCAAGAGACCCAGTACTTC
d_gene: TRBD1
abundance: few
j_gene: TRBJ2-5
v_gene: TRBV7-9

CDR3aa: CASGPDYAETQYF
CDR3nt: TGTGCTAGTGGTCCCGACTACGCAGAGACCCAGTACTTC
d_gene: -
abundance: -
j_gene: TRBJ2-5
v_gene: TRBV12-5

CDR3aa: CASSGRDRSWEQYF
CDR3nt: TGTGCCAGCAGCGGCCGGGACAGGAGTTGGGAGCAGTACTTC
d_gene: TRBD1
abundance: few
j_gene: TRBJ2-7
v_gene: TRBV13

CDR3aa: CASSKTGNTGELFF
CDR3nt: TGCGCCAGCAGCAAGACAGGGAACACCGGGGAGCTGTTTTTT
d_gene: -
abundance: -
j_gene: TRBJ2-2
v_gene: TRBV5-1

CDR3aa: CASSQESEKLFF
CDR3nt: TGCGCCAGCAGCCAAGAGAGTGAAAAACTGTTTTTT
d_gene: -
abundance: -
j_gene: TRBJ1-4
v_gene: TRBV4-3

CDR3aa: CASGFPGGSREQYF
CDR3nt: TGTGCTAGTGGTTTTCCAGGGGGGTCGCGGGAGCAGTACTTC
d_gene: -
abundance: -
j_gene: TRBJ2-5
v_gene: TRBV12-5

CDR3aa: CSAKTGNQPQHF
CDR3nt: TGCAGTGCAAAGACAGGGAACCAGCCCCAGCATTTT
d_gene: TRBD1
abundance: few
j_gene: TRBJ1-5
v_gene: TRBV20-1

CDR3aa: CASSWGYPGGGETQYF
CDR3nt: TGTGCCAGCAGTTGGGGGTACCCGGGGGGAGGAGAGACCCAGTACTTC
d_gene: TRBD2
abundance: few
j_gene: TRBJ2-5
v_gene: TRBV28

CDR3aa: CASSQDRWVPGVYGYTF
CDR3nt: TGCGCCAGCAGCCAAGATAGGTGGGTTCCAGGAGTCTATGGCTACACCTTC
d_gene: -
abundance: few
j_gene: TRBJ1-2
v_gene: TRBV4-1

CDR3aa: CSARPNMDKQETQYF
CDR3nt: TGCAGTGCTAGACCTAACATGGACAAACAAGAGACCCAGTACTTC
d_gene: -
abundance: -
j_gene: TRBJ2-5
v_gene: TRBV20-1

CDR3aa: CASKYPMDRDTQYF
CDR3nt: TGTGCCAGCAAGTATCCGATGGATAGGGATACGCAGTATTTT
d_gene: -
abundance: -
j_gene: TRBJ2-3
v_gene: TRBV5-4

CDR3aa: CASRSDREFSYNSPLHF
CDR3nt: TGTGCCAGCAGGTCGGACAGGGAATTTTCCTATAATTCACCCCTCCACTTT
d_gene: TRBD1
abundance: -
j_gene: TRBJ1-6
v_gene: TRBV6-1

CDR3aa: CASSFRLAGDTQYF
CDR3nt: TGTGCCAGCAGTTTTCGGCTAGCGGGTGATACGCAGTATTTT
d_gene: TRBD2
abundance: few
j_gene: TRBJ2-3
v_gene: TRBV28

CDR3aa: CSARSWVGILQETQYF
CDR3nt: TGCAGTGCTAGGTCCTGGGTCGGCATTCTCCAAGAGACCCAGTACTTC
d_gene: -
abundance: -
j_gene: TRBJ2-5
v_gene: TRBV20-1

CDR3aa: CASSLPGTSGYGETQYF
CDR3nt: TGTGCCAGCAGCTTACCCGGGACTAGCGGGTACGGGGAGACCCAGTACTTC
d_gene: TRBD2
abundance: few
j_gene: TRBJ2-5
v_gene: TRBV11-2

CDR3aa: CASSMTKGEQYF
CDR3nt: TGTGCCAGCTCAATGACTAAAGGCGAGCAGTACTTC
d_gene: -
abundance: -
j_gene: TRBJ2-7
v_gene: TRBV18

CDR3aa: CSVEGGQGDLTDTQYF
CDR3nt: TGCAGCGTTGAAGGCGGACAGGGGGATCTCACAGATACGCAGTATTTT
d_gene: TRBD1
abundance: -
j_gene: TRBJ2-3
v_gene: TRBV29-1

CDR3aa: CASSPGTGNTYEQYF
CDR3nt: TGCGCCAGCAGCCCCGGGACAGGGAACACCTACGAGCAGTACTTC
d_gene: TRBD1
abundance: -
j_gene: TRBJ2-7
v_gene: TRBV5-1

CDR3aa: CASSYWDRDENIQYF
CDR3nt: TGTGCCAGCAGTTATTGGGACAGGGACGAGAACATTCAGTACTTC
d_gene: TRBD1
abundance: -
j_gene: TRBJ2-4
v_gene: TRBV6-6

CDR3aa: CASSLGTGGLENIQYF
CDR3nt: TGTGCCAGCAGTTTAGGGACAGGGGGCTTAGAAAACATTCAGTACTTC
d_gene: TRBD1
abundance: -
j_gene: TRBJ2-4
v_gene: TRBV12-3/TRBV12-4

CDR3aa: CASSPVTDLTGELFF
CDR3nt: TGTGCCAGCTCACCCGTGACGGATCTCACCGGGGAGCTGTTTTTT
d_gene: -
abundance: -
j_gene: TRBJ2-2
v_gene: TRBV18

CDR3aa: CTTEREGAFQETQYF
CDR3nt: TGCACCACCGAGAGGGAGGGAGCTTTCCAAGAGACCCAGTACTTC
d_gene: TRBD2
abundance: few
j_gene: TRBJ2-5
v_gene: TRBV29-1

CDR3aa: CASRSTGLLAIF
CDR3nt: TGTGCCAGCAGGTCGACAGGACTTTTGGCGATCTTC
d_gene: -
abundance: many
j_gene: TRBJ2-1
v_gene: TRBV6-2/TRBV6-3

CDR3aa: CASSQIAGNIQYF
CDR3nt: TGTGCCAGCAGCCAAATTGCGGGGAACATTCAGTACTTC
d_gene: -
abundance: few
j_gene: TRBJ2-4
v_gene: TRBV7-3

CDR3aa: CASKGEKLFF
CDR3nt: TGTGCCAGCAAGGGCGAAAAACTGTTTTTT
d_gene: -
abundance: few
j_gene: TRBJ1-4
v_gene: TRBV19